Sequencing of this TCR beta chain was carried out in a study of a mutant IDH1 vaccine in newly diagnosed glioma. Study-level information: Pretreatment consisted of radiotherapy, temozolomide, or both, with most receiving both. The study's findings and limits: Whatever changes occurred in top peripheral T cell clonotypes seemed unrelated to pseudoprogression. There were vaccine-induced immune responses in under 95% of the patients.

With respect to this clone: As yet, its antigen is unknown.

Regarding time point: baseline, week 1 (first vaccination visit). Stated treatment: pre-vaccination baseline after standard-of-care therapy. Donor diagnoses consisted of new WHO grade 3 or 4 IDH1-mutant, ATRX-lost astrocytomas. Method: immunoSEQ multiplex PCR; TCRdb's copy keeps in-frame clones and lacks some. Of about 68,000 clones in the sample, 79% were seen once. CDR3 length: 15 amino acids. Germline V gene data show CDR1 as MNHEY and CDR2 as SVGAGI. The V segment lost 6 bases and the J segment 0 bases; nucleotides outside the gene matches: 5. The sample in question was PBMCs, obtained from a glioma patient treated with radiotherapy, temozolomide or both. V usage is TRBV6-5 and J usage is TRBJ1-2; 9 nucleotides line up with TRBD1. This TCR was recovered from a man aged 45-60 years with glioma. This chain's CDR3 is CASRQGANANYGYTF. Here the CDR3 DNA reads TGTGCCAGCAGACAGGGGGCAAATGCTAACTATGGCTACACCTTC.